A selection of T cell receptor beta chains follows, all from one sample in a study of regulatory T cells in long-lasting Graves disease. TCRdb re-called the multiplex PCR reads with MiXCR, one entry per CDR3 protein. This sample has a few hundred thousand distinct CDR3 sequences; around 22% occur once, and the top ten carry approximately 26%. The sample consisted of peripheral blood mononuclear cells (PBMCs), taken when the disease was refractory, from a patient treated with antithyroid drugs. The receptors originated from a female donor with Graves disease. CDR3s include the opening cysteine and the closing phenylalanine or tryptophan. Each record gives: V gene, D gene, J gene, CDR3 protein. A D gene is named only where the DNA matches it firmly.

>TRBV7-2|.|TRBJ2-7
CASSLRGGRQYF
>TRBV19|TRBD1|TRBJ1-1
CASRDRVRTEAFF
>TRBV20-1|TRBD1|TRBJ1-1
CSARKTGGTEAFF
>TRBV6-5|TRBD2|TRBJ2-7
CASSYRAGGGVEYF
>TRBV5-1|.|TRBJ2-2
CASSLSGNTGELFF
>TRBV29-1|TRBD2|TRBJ2-4
CSVEGLAGAKNIQYF
>TRBV20-1|TRBD1|TRBJ1-4
CSARRGPDRVGLFNEKLFF
>TRBV28|TRBD1|TRBJ1-5
CASSPLDRGSNQPQHF
>TRBV6-2/TRBV6-3|TRBD1|TRBJ2-7
CASSYSLGQVYEQYF
>TRBV28|.|TRBJ1-6
CASLEWYNSPLHF
>TRBV11-2|.|TRBJ2-5
CASSFPREPNYKETQYF
>TRBV6-6|.|TRBJ1-5
CASSYSDDQPQHF
>TRBV11-2|TRBD1|TRBJ2-7
CASSLVTPGQISYEQYF
>TRBV18|.|TRBJ2-2
CASSPLLNTGELFF
>TRBV7-3|TRBD2|TRBJ2-2
CASSSTGTSGSGGELFF
>TRBV30|.|TRBJ2-7
CAWSVLYEQYF
>TRBV2|.|TRBJ2-7
CASSEEWGESYEQYF
>TRBV18|.|TRBJ2-1
CASSNYRDNEQFF
>TRBV28|.|TRBJ2-2
CASREGGPNTGELFF
>TRBV5-4|.|TRBJ2-2
CASSFGRGQVTGELFF
>TRBV7-3|.|TRBJ2-3
CASSREGGTDTQYF
>TRBV30|TRBD1|TRBJ1-1
CAYHKLGQGMGAFF
>TRBV12-3/TRBV12-4|TRBD1|TRBJ2-3
CASSFGGQGNAQYF
>TRBV5-4|.|TRBJ1-1
CASSSGGMNTEAFF
>TRBV28|.|TRBJ1-4
CASSPGPTNEKLFF
>TRBV10-3|.|TRBJ2-2
CAISELKGMTGELFF
>TRBV29-1|TRBD1|TRBJ2-2
CSVLQGPTGELFF
>TRBV11-2|.|TRBJ2-7
CASSLEGTQIYEQYF
>TRBV19|.|TRBJ1-6
CASSYRGPSSPLHF
>TRBV12-3/TRBV12-4|.|TRBJ1-6
CASSFEEISPLHF
>TRBV5-6|.|TRBJ2-7
CASSPMPGSPEQYF
>TRBV6-1|.|TRBJ2-7
CASSEDVSRFSEQYF